This T cell receptor (beta chain) was retrieved from a study of T cell responses to AZD1222 COVID-19 vaccine. Findings and caveats of the study: Repertoires were collected only later (after the peak T cell response had occurred). Donor demographics were predominantly white British with a female majority; clonal diversity may be underestimated.

The V end lost 3 bases, the J end lost 6 bases, and 14 bases lay between the germline ends. The CDR3 spans 14 residues. Per the germline V gene, CDR1 is KGHSH and CDR2 is LQKENI. Turning to this clone: No antigen is known for it.

TCRdb keeps only in-frame clones here, not all; method: immunoSEQ multiplex PCR. The data show about 150,000 clones, almost 95% seen once. The sample was peripheral blood, taken on day 0 of AZD1222 vaccination. This chain links TRBV18 with TRBJ1-1, with D tentatively TRBD1 (5 bases). The receptor comes from an adult in good health. The CDR3 loop reads CASSPSEGAPEAFF. The CDR3 DNA sequence: TGTGCCAGCTCACCGTCGGAAGGGGCACCTGAAGCTTTCTTT.